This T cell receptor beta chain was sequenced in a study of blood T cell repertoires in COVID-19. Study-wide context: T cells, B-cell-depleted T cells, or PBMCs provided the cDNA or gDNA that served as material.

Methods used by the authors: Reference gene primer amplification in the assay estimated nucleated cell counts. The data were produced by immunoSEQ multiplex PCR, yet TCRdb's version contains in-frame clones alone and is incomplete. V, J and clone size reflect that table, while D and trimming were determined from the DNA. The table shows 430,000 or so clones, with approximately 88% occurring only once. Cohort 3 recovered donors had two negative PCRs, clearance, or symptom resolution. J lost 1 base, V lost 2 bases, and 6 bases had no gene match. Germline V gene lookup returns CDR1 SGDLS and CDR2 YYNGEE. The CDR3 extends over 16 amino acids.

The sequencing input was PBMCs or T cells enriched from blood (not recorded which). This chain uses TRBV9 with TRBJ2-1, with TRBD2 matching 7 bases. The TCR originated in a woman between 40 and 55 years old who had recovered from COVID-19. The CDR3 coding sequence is TGTGCCAGCAGCGTTTATAGCGGGCCTTCCTACAATGAGCAGTTCTTC. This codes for CASSVYSGPSYNEQFF.